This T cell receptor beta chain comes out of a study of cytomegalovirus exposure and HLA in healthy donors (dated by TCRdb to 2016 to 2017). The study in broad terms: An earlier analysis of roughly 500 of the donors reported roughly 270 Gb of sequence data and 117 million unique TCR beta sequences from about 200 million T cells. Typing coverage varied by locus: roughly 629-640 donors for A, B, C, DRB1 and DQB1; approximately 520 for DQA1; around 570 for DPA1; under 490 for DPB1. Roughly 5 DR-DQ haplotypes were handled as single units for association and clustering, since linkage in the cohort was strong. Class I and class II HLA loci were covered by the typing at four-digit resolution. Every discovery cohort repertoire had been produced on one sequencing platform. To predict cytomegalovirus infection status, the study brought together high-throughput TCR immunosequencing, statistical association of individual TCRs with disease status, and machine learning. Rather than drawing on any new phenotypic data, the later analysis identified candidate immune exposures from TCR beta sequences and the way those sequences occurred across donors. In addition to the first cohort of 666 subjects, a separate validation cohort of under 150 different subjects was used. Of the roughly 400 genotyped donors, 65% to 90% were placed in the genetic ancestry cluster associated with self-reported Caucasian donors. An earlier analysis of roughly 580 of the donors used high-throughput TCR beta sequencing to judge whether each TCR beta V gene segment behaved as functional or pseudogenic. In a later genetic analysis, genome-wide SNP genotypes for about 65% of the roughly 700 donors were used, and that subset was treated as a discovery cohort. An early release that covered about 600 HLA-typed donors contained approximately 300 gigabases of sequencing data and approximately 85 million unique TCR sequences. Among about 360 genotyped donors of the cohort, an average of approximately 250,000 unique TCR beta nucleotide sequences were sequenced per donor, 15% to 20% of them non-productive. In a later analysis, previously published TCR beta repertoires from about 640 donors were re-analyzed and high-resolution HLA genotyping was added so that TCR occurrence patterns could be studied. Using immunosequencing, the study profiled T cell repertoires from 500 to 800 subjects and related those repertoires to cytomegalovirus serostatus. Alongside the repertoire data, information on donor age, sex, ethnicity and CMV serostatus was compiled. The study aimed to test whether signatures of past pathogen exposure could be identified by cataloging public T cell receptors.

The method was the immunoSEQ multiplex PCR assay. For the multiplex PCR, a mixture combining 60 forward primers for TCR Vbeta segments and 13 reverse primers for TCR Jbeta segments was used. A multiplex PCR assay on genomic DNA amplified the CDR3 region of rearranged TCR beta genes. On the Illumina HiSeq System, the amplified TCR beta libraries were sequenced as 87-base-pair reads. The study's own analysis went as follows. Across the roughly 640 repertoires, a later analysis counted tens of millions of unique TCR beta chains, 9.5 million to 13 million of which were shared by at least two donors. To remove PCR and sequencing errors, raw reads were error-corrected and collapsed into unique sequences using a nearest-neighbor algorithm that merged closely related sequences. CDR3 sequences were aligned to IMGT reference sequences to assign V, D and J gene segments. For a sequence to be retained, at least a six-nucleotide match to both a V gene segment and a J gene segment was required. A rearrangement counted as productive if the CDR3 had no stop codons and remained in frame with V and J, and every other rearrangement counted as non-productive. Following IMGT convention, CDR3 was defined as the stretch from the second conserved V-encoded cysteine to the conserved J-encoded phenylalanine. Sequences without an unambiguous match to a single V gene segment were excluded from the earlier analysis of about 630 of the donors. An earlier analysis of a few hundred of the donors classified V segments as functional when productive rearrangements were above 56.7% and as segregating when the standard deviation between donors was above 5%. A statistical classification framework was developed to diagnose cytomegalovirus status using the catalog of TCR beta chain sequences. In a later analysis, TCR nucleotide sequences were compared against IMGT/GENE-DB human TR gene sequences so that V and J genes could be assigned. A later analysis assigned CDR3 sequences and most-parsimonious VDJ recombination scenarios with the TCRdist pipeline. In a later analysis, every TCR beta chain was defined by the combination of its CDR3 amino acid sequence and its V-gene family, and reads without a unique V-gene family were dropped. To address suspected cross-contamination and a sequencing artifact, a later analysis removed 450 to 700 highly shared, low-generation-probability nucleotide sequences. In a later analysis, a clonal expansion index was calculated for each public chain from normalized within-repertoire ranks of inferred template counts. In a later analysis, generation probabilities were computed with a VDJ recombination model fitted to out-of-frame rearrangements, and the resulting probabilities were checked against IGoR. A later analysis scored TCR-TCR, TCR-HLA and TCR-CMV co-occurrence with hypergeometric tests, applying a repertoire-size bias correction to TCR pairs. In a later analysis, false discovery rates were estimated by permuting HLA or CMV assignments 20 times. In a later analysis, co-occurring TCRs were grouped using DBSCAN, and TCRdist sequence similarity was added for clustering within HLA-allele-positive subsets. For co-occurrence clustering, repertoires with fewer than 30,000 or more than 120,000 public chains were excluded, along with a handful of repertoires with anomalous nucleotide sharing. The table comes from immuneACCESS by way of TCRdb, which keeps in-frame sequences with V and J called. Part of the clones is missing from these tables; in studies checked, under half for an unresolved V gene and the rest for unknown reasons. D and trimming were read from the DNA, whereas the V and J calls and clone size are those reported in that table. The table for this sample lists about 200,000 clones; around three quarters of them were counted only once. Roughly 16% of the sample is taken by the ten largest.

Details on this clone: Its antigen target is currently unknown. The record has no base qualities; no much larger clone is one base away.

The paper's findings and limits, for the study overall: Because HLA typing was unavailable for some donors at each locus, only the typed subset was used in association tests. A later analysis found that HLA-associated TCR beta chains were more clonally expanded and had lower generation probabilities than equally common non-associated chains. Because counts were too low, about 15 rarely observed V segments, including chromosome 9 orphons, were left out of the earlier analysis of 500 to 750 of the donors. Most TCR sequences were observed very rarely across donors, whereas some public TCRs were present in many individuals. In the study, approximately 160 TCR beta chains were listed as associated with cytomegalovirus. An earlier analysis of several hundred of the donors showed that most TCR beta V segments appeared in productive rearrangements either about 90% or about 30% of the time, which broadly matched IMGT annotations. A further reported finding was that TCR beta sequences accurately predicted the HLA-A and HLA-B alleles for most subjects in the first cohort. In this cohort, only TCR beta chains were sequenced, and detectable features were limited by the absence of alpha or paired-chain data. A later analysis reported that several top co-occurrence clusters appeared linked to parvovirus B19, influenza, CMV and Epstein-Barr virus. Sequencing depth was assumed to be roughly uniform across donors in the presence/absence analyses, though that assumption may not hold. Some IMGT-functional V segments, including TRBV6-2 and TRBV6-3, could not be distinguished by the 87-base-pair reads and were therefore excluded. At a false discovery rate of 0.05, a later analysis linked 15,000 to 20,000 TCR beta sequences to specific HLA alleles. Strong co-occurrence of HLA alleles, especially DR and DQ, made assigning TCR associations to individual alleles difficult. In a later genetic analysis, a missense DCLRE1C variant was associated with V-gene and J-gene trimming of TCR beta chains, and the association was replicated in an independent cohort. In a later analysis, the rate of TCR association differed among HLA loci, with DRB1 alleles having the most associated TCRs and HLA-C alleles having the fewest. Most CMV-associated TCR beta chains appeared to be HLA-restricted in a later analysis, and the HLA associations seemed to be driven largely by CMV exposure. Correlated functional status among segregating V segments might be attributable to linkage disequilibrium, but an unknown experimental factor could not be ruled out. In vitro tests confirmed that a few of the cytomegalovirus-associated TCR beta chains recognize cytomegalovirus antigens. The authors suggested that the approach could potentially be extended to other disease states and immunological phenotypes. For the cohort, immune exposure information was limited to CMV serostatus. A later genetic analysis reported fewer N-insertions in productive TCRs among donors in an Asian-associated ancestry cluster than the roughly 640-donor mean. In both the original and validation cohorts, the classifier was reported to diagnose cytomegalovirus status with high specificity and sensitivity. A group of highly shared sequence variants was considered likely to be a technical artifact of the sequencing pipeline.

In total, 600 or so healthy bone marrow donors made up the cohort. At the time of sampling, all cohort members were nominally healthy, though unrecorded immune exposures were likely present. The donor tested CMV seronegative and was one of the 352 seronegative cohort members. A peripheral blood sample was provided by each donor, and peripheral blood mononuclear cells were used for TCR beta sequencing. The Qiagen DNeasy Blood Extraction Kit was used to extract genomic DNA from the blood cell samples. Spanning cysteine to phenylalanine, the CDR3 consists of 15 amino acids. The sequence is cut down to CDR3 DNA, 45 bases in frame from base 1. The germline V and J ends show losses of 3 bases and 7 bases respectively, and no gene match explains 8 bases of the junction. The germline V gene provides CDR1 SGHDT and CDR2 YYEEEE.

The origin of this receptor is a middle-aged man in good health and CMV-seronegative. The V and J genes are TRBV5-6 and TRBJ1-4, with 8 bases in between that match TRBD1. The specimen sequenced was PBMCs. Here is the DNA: TGTGCCAGCAGCTCGCGGCAGGGGGCACGTGAAAAACTGTTTTTT. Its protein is CASSSRQGAREKLFF.